The following is a TCR beta chain sequence with its context. The sample originates from a study of T cell changes during pregnancy in multiple sclerosis. This CDR3 is built from 15 residues. Germline lookup yields CDR1 LNHDA and CDR2 SQIVND (reference sequence). V gave up 5 bases and J gave up 6 bases; unmatched junction bases: 9. Measured with immunoSEQ multiplex PCR; TCRdb has only the in-frame clones, and not every one. The sample holds roughly 30,000 clones; about nine tenths are singletons and the top ten take 0.5% to 0.6%. This clonotype was sampled from a female donor in good health, enrolled as a control in a pregnancy study. The chain links TRBV19 to TRBJ2-1; 8 bases align to TRBD2. The input for sequencing was CD4+ T cells from peripheral blood mononuclear cells, taken in the first trimester of pregnancy. CDR3 sequence reads: CASSLMSGGSNEQFF. The CDR3 DNA is TGTGCCAGTAGTCTCATGTCGGGGGGGTCCAATGAGCAGTTCTTC.